This T cell receptor (beta chain) stems from a study of early T cells in non-severe SARS-CoV-2 infection. Study context: The sequenced material was bulk RNA from unsorted whole blood, and its chains were unpaired. Study-wide findings and caveats: Anti-spike CD8 responses were favored in VDJdb matching, and private and CD4 specificities were missed.

The CDR3 is 13 residues long. The germline CDR1 and CDR2 sequences are SGHTA and FQGTGA. Trimming removed 0 bases at V and 5 bases at J, with 7 bases between. The protocol attached unique molecular identifiers to individual cDNA molecules. TCRdb called the 5' RACE reads again in MiXCR, with one record for every CDR3 protein. This table has 45,000 or so distinct CDR3 sequences, around a quarter appearing once. This clonotype has more than one count but fewer than ten. Antigen: not known. This clonotype was sampled from an adult who was a healthcare worker with PCR-confirmed SARS-CoV-2 infection or an uninfected control (not recorded which). The gene calls are TRBV7-3 and TRBJ1-1; no definite D call. The sequenced sample was whole blood, obtained at baseline. CDR3 sequence (DNA): TGTGCCAGCAGCTTAACCCGGAGGACTGAAGCTTTCTTT. This sequence encodes CASSLTRRTEAFF.